This T cell receptor (beta chain) is from a study of graft-versus-host responses after intestinal transplantation. V was clipped by 2 bases and J by 6 bases, with 12 bases between them. This CDR3 region has 14 residues. Per germline, CDR1 SGHRS and CDR2 YFSETQ. Generated by immunoSEQ multiplex PCR, the TCRdb table keeps only in-frame clones and is missing some. The table lists around 55,000 clones, roughly nine tenths of them singletons. A word on this clone: Its specificity is not known.

Sequencing used unstimulated CD4+ T cells sorted from spleen or lymph node cells, obtained before transplant. The rearrangement uses TRBV5-1 and TRBJ2-1; D possibly corresponds to TRBD2 (5 bases). The sequence derives from a human donor who was the organ donor for an intestinal transplant. The DNA for the CDR3 is TGCGCCAGCAGCTTCCGGACTGAGGTCAATGAGCAGTTCTTC. Its protein is CASSFRTEVNEQFF.